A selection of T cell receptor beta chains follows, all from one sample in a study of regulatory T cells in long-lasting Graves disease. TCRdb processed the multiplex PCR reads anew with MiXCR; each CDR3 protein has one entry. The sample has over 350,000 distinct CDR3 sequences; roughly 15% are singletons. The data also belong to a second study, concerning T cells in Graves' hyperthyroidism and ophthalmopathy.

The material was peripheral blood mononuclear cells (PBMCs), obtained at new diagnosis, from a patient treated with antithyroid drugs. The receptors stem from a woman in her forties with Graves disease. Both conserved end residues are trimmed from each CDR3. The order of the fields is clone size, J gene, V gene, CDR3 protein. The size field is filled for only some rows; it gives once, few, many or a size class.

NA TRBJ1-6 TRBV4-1 ASSQADNNSPLH
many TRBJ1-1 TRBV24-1 ATSDSGQGRIGAF
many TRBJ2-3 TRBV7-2 ASSLGLKLAADTQY
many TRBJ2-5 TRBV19 ASSIPGLAGVETQY
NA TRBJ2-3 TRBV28 ASSHTGGGRTDTQY
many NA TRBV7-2 ASNLAGLAGVQF
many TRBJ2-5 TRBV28 ASSTRTAIWIQY
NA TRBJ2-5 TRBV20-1 SAIVGGPGETQY
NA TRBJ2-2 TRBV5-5 ASSLTLAANTGELF
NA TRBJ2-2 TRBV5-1 ASGASGTNTGELF
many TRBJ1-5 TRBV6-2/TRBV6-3 ASSLYEGQPQH
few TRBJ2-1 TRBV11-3 ASSLAYRQAEQF
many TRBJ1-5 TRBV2 ASSEGGVDQPQH
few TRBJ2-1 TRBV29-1 SVRDGGGNEQF
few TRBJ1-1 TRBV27 AGSLGGRSSEAF
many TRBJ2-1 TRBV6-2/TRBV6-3 ASSAGTGGIDEQF
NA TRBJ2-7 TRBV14 ASHPPRDRDPYEQY
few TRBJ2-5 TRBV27 ASISGRHVETQY
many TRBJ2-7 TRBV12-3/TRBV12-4 ASSDTGGSYEQY
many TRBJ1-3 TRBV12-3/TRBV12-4 ASSFGGPFSGNTIY
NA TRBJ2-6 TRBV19 ASSLTGTGANVLT
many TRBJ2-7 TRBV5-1 ASSPSAGGRGEQY
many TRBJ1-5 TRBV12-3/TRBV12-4 ASSLQGNQPQH
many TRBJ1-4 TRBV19 ASSGGGGEKLF
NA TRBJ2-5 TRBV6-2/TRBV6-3 ASNYKETQY
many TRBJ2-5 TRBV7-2 ASASGRETQY
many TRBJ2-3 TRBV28 ASSLVNVGGLTDTQY
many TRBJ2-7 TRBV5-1 ASSSSDRGHEQY
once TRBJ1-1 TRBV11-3 ASRGRIMNTEAF
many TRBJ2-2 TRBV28 ASSKGQYTGELF
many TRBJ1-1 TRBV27 ASSLMGRGTEAF
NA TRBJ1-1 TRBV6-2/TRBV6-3 ASSYTQNTEAF
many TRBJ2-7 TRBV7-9 ASSLAVSYEQY
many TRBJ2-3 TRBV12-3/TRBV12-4 ASSPAPGQGDSDTQY
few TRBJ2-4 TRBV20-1 SAREMRGNIQY
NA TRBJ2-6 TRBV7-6 ASSTDRHSGANVLT
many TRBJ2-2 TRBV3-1 ASSPTSGPNTGELF
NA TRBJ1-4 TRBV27 ASTRTGSEKLF
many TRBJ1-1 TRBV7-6 ASSPHRDTEAF
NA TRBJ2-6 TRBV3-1 ASSQQLLSGANVLT
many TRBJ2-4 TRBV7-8 ASSSPSGGNIQY
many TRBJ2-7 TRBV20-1 SASPPLGEQY
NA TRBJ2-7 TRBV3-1 ASSLSGTGNEQY
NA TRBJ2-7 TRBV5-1 ASSAAVQGAGEQY
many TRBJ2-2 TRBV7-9 ASSFLAGEHGELF
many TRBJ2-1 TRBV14 ASSHPGTSGYNEQF
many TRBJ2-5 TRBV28 ASSSPGAWETQY
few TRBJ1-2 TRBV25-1 ASRQVYGYT
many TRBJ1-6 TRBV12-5 ASGPGTVNNSPLH
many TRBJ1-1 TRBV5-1 ASSSLQSNTEAF
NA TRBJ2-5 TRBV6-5 ASSYSASGGGAETQY
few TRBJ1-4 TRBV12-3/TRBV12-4 ASGNEKLS
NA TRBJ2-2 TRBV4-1 ASSQSPGLATGELF
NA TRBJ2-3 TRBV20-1 SARQLAGGYTDTQY
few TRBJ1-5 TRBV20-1 SARGGQGESRPQH